The present T cell receptor (beta chain) was sequenced within a study of radiation and T cells in renal cell carcinoma (dated by TCRdb to the early 2020s). For the wider study: A total of some 51 samples underwent TCR beta sequencing, made up of 26 tumors and some 27 peripheral blood samples. Across all 50 or so samples, several million unique CDR3 nucleotide sequences encoding approximately 3,000,000 unique CDR3 amino acid sequences were identified.

Following the manufacturer's recommendations, the immunoSEQ kit was used to generate TCR beta libraries from genomic DNA. For library preparation, a first multiplex PCR was performed with proprietary primers, followed by a second PCR in which unique barcodes were added, and bead cleanups were performed after each round. Each sample batch included a kit-provided positive control reaction and a negative control reaction. The final libraries were assessed on an Agilent 4200 TapeStation D1000 ScreenTape, pooled by volume, and quantified by qPCR. Sequencing ran on an Illumina NextSeq500 with a MidOutput 150-cycle cartridge, using 156 Read1 and 15 Index1 cycles with kit custom primers. The pooled library was loaded at about 0.93 pM with approximately 18% PhiX control spiked in. The published analysis was carried out like this. The vendor-processed data were analyzed in R, and a clonotype was defined as all T cells that share the same CDR3 nucleotide sequence. In the clone abundance analyses, frequencies were normalized to the 10,000 most abundant clones in each sample. Public T cell clones, which averaged fewer than five per sample, were removed prior to analysis. Dominant motifs were analyzed with ImmunoMap using the PAM10 matrix, a gap penalty of 30, and a homology threshold of 0.3, and motifs with a cumulative frequency of at least 0.01 were considered dominant. An abundance difference of at least 32-fold between compartments was the criterion for calling clonotypes tumor-enriched or baseline blood-enriched. Tumor-blood repertoire similarity was measured with the Baroni-Urbani and Buser coefficient, and groups were compared using two-tailed Wilcoxon tests in R. The table comes from immuneACCESS by way of TCRdb, which keeps in-frame sequences with V and J called. Part of the clones is missing from these tables; in studies checked, under half for an unresolved V gene and the rest for unknown reasons. V, J and clone size derive from that table, while D and trimming were established from the DNA sequence. Counted in this sample were 15,000 to 20,000 clones; about 56% of them appeared once. The ten largest clonotypes hold approximately 12% of the sample.

The cysteine opens and the phenylalanine closes a CDR3 of 13 amino acids. CDR3 DNA is the only sequence kept; it has 39 bases, read in frame from the first base. V is clipped by 6 bases and J by 0 bases, and the sequence between their germline boundaries is 9 bases long. The CDR1 and CDR2 encoded by the germline V gene are SGHVS and FQNEAQ. A few counts support this clone. No antigen is known for it. No base qualities exist here, and no much larger clone lies one base off it. Results and caveats for the whole study, not just this receptor: Because pretreatment tumor biopsies were not available, the baseline intratumoral presence of clonotypes could not be determined. Because only small tumor regions of roughly 1 g were available, the study did not capture intratumoral heterogeneity. Top tumor clonotypes rose in blood from baseline to 2 weeks post-radiation, then contracted by 4 weeks, suggesting transient expansion of tumor-resident clones. A greater number of dominant CDR3 motifs was detected in irradiated tumors than in control tumors, and a larger share of the repertoire was occupied by these motifs in irradiated tumors than in control tumors. Compared with controls, irradiated tumors had higher TCR clonality, as the top 100 clonotypes made up an average of approximately 54% of the repertoire, versus roughly 43% in nephrectomy-only tumors. With a single-armed trial design, the study had no way to address how radiation dose or scheduling affects the TCR repertoire.

What this sample's time point label stands for: tumor resected at nephrectomy. The treatment or condition label for this specimen denotes: 15 Gy SBRT to primary tumor, nephrectomy 4 weeks later. The samples were drawn from a clinical trial, where primary renal cell carcinomas were treated with 15 Gy of stereotactic body radiation therapy and then removed by nephrectomy 4 weeks afterward. All patients had renal cell carcinoma with clear cell pathology. The tumors were dissociated mechanically, digested with collagenase/hyaluronidase at 37 degrees C, processed in gentleMACS C tubes, and kept in liquid nitrogen. The QIAamp DNA Blood Mini Kit (Qiagen) was used to prepare genomic DNA for TCR sequencing. The analyses included just those samples that passed every quality control check.

Sequenced material: tumor tissue, taken from a patient whose treatment included radiotherapy and nephrectomy. The chain employs TRBV7-8 and TRBJ2-7, with the D gene call left open. The receptor was isolated from a man between 45 and 60 years old with renal cell carcinoma. CDR3 protein: CASRRGNSYEQYF. The nucleotides read TGTGCCAGCAGGAGAGGAAACTCCTACGAGCAGTACTTC.